This TCR beta chain was sequenced during a study of chemoradiotherapy in HPV16-positive cancers. The CDR3 totals 15 residues. The V gene lost 4 bases and the J gene lost 0 bases, with 12 bases spanning the gap. Germline CDR1 reads SGHKS; CDR2 reads YYEKEE (reference sequence). Only in-frame clones appear in the TCRdb table, and some are missing; sequencing was by immunoSEQ multiplex PCR. The table lists fewer than 40,000 clones, 92% of them singletons. This clone was seen a few times. V gene TRBV5-5 combines with J gene TRBJ2-3; D is undetermined. The receptor's source is a human donor with HPV-associated anogenital cancer. The specimen comprised blood, sampled from a patient who underwent chemoradiotherapy. DNA for the CDR3: TGTGCCAGCAGCCCGGCTGTTGTCAGCACAGATACGCAGTATTTT. Protein: CASSPAVVSTDTQYF.